The 10 T cell receptor beta chains listed next were all sequenced from one sample in a study of shared clonotypes between healthy human individuals. The protocol was immunoSEQ multiplex PCR, while the TCRdb copy is restricted to in-frame clones and leaves out a portion. The repertoire holds about 980,000 clones, 76% seen once, with 1.5% in the top ten. The sequenced sample consisted of memory CD4+ T cells sorted from blood. Subset meaning: CD45RA-negative fraction. The receptors were sampled from a man younger than 35 in good health.

This clone was recorded only once. The chain joins TRBV5-1 to TRBJ1-3; a possible D gene is TRBD1 (5 bases). Trimming left V 4 bases short and J 2 bases short, with 13 bases between. CDR1 and CDR2 (germline): SGHRS, YFSETQ. The CDR3 spans 15 residues. The CDR3 reads CASSPALTAGNTIYF. The DNA for the CDR3 is TGCGCCAGCAGCCCGGCCCTGACAGCTGGAAACACCATATATTTT.

This clone has more than one count but fewer than ten. The chain couples TRBV6-1 to TRBJ1-4, with a tentative D call TRBD1 (5 bases). Trimming stripped 10 bases from V and 8 bases from J, with 17 bases between. The CDR3 has 13 residues. CDR1 is MNHNS and CDR2 is SASEGT in the germline V gene. In DNA, the CDR3 is TGTGCCATCCTGGCAGGGTGGGGGGAAAAACTGTTTTTT. Its translation: CAILAGWGEKLFF.

The chain links TRBV5-1 to TRBJ2-1; 7 bases agree with TRBD1. The CDR3 loop spans 15 amino acids. Trimming at V came to 0 bases and at J to 4 bases, leaving 4 bases not matched to a gene. Germline V gene sequence: CDR1 SGHRS, CDR2 YFSETQ. Here the CDR3 reads CASSLEGTDYNEQFF. The CDR3 nucleotides are TGCGCCAGCAGCTTGGAAGGGACAGATTACAATGAGCAGTTCTTC. Together with reference TRBV5-1 and TRBJ2-1, the CDR3 gives the full variable domain: KAGVTQTPRYLIKTRGQQVTLSCSPISGHRSVSWYQQTPGQGLQFLFEYFSETQRNKGNFPGRFSGRQFSNSRSEMNVSTLELGDSALYLCASSLEGTDYNEQFFGPGTRLTVL.

CDR3 residues: CAISESRVPRGNQPQHF. The DNA for the CDR3 is TGTGCCATCAGTGAGTCCCGGGTCCCCAGGGGGAATCAGCCCCAGCATTTT. V is TRBV10-3 and J is TRBJ1-5; 7 bases are a match to TRBD1. The CDR3 is 17 residues long. J lost 4 bases, V lost 0 bases, and 9 bases had no gene match. Germline V gene data show CDR1 as ENHRY and CDR2 as SYGVKD.

V gene TRBV4-3 combines with J gene TRBJ2-2; weak D call: TRBD1 (8 bases). CDR3 length: 16 amino acids. V lost 0 bases and J 5 bases, leaving 13 bases between the germline ends. The germline V gene encodes CDR1 LGHNA and CDR2 YSLEER. The CDR3 nucleotides are TGCGCCAGCAGCCAAGATGGACAGGGAGGGACCGGGGAGCTGTTTTTT. As protein: CASSQDGQGGTGELFF.

V gene TRBV18 combines with J gene TRBJ1-4; the D gene is possibly TRBD1 (5 bases). Trimming removed 6 bases from V and 2 bases from J, with 7 bases in between. Germline CDR1 and CDR2: KGHSH and LQKENI. The CDR3 has 13 residues. The CDR3 loop is CASSRDTNEKLFF. The CDR3 nucleotides read TGTGCCAGCTCCCGGGACACTAATGAAAAACTGTTTTTT.

The chain is built from TRBV7-9 and TRBJ2-1, with 8 bases that match TRBD2. With V trimmed by 7 bases and J by 6 bases, 11 bases remained unmatched. Germline CDR1 is SEHNR and CDR2 is FQNEAQ (reference sequence). There are 15 residues in the CDR3. CDR3 amino acids: CASTPGAGGSNEQFF. CDR3 coding DNA: TGTGCCAGCACCCCTGGCGCGGGAGGATCCAATGAGCAGTTCTTC.

The genes are TRBV29-1 and TRBJ1-1; 7 bases match TRBD1. This CDR3 is built from 13 residues. Germline V CDR1 and CDR2: SQVTM, ANQGSEA. J lost 1 base, V lost 6 bases, and 5 bases had no gene match. CDR3 residues: CSVRGTANTEAFF. The DNA of the CDR3 is TGCAGCGTCAGAGGGACAGCGAACACTGAAGCTTTCTTT.

The sample holds one count of this clone. CDR3 sequence (DNA): TGCGCCAGCAGCTTGGAGATTTCCTACGAGCAGTACTTC. Protein product: CASSLEISYEQYF. V gene TRBV5-1 combines with J gene TRBJ2-7, with D hard to call. Between the trimmed V and J ends, which lost 0 bases and 1 base, there was a span of 5 bases. Germline values: CDR1 SGHRS, CDR2 YFSETQ. The CDR3 runs 13 residues.

This clone was detected a few times. The chain joins TRBV10-1 to TRBJ2-1, with TRBD2 matching 7 bases. The germline CDR1 and CDR2 sequences are WNHNN and SYGVQD (reference sequence). The CDR3 covers 15 residues. Germline trimming cut 2 bases from V and 0 bases from J; bases unmatched to any gene: 1. CDR3 bases: TGCGCCAGCAGTGAGCGGACTAGCTCCTACAATGAGCAGTTCTTC. It translates to CASSERTSSYNEQFF.